In its sample, the clone carrying this T cell receptor beta chain was seen many times. Its target is unknown. Any patient presenting with uncontrolled infection, other autoimmune disease, pregnancy or lactation was left out. Each diagnosis drew on symptoms, thyroxine, TRAb, thyroid ultrasound and orbital computed tomography findings. PBMCs were collected from an approximately 10 ml volume of fresh peripheral blood. The data derive from a study of T cells in Graves' hyperthyroidism and ophthalmopathy. Amplified regions were TCR beta CDR3 sequences from RNA transcripts. The HTBI set primed first-round TCR CDR3 RT-PCR. TCRdb reprocessed the multiplex PCR reads via MiXCR and lists one record per CDR3 protein. The profile shows 370,000 or so distinct CDR3 sequences, about 14% of them singletons. Study-wide findings and caveats: Clonotypes that were expanded in thyroid above 0.001 mostly appeared in blood too.

CDR1 is SNHLY and CDR2 is FYNNEI in the germline V gene. Trimming cost V 7 bases and J 6 bases, with 11 bases left between them. This CDR3 contains 12 residues. The TCR originated in a man aged 30 to 39 with Graves' hyperthyroidism that later progressed to Graves' ophthalmopathy. This sequence joins TRBV2 and TRBJ2-3; D not resolved. The sample comprised blood. The CDR3 nucleotides read TGTGCCAGCACACCTCTCAGGGATACGCAGTATTTT. This codes for CASTPLRDTQYF.